Shown below are 20 T cell receptor beta chains from a single sample sequenced in a study of shared clonotypes between healthy human individuals. The protocol was immunoSEQ multiplex PCR, while the TCRdb copy is restricted to in-frame clones and leaves out a portion. Of roughly 2.4 million clones listed, 90% to 96% are singletons. The sequenced sample consisted of naive CD4+ T cells sorted from blood. As for subset: CD45RA+ positively selected. The receptors shown here come from a man aged 18 to 30 in good health.

CDR3 coding DNA: TGCGCCAGCAGCCAAGATTTTCGGACAGACAATCAGCCCCAGCATTTT. Protein product: CASSQDFRTDNQPQHF. The V and J genes are TRBV4-3 and TRBJ1-5, with D possibly being TRBD1 (6 bases). V was pared by 0 bases and J by 3 bases, with 12 bases between. Germline values: CDR1 LGHNA, CDR2 YSLEER. The CDR3 is 16 amino acids.

The genes are TRBV7-2 and TRBJ2-2; D unresolved. The CDR3 loop spans 13 amino acids. CDR1 SGHTA and CDR2 FQGNSA come from the germline V gene. The V and J ends lost 5 bases and 1 base respectively, with 5 bases between them. The CDR3 DNA reads TGTGCCAGCAGCCAAGGGAACACCGGGGAGCTGTTTTTT. Protein: CASSQGNTGELFF.

The chain carries TRBV20-1 and TRBJ1-2, with unresolved D. This CDR3 is built from 10 residues. Germline CDR1 DFQATT, CDR2 SNEGSKA (reference sequence). Trimming left V 3 bases short and J 8 bases short, with 7 bases between. The CDR3 spells CSASDEGYTF. CDR3 sequence (DNA): TGCAGTGCTAGCGATGAAGGCTACACCTTC.

V usage is TRBV27 and J usage is TRBJ2-7; 9 nucleotides match TRBD1. CDR3 length: 15 amino acids. CDR1 and CDR2 (germline): MNHEY, SMNVEV (reference sequence). Trimming took 6 bases from V and 7 from J; bases not matched to a gene: 13. CDR3 residues: CASRNLGQGRWEQYF. CDR3 nucleotide sequence: TGTGCCAGCAGGAACCTGGGACAGGGAAGGTGGGAGCAGTACTTC.

Remarks on this clone: The sample holds other DNA sequences that translate to the same CDR3. The chain links TRBV7-2 to TRBJ2-3, with TRBD2 as a possible D gene (6 bases). The length of the CDR3 is 12 residues. V lost 4 bases and J lost 6, with 8 bases in between. Germline lookup yields CDR1 SGHTA and CDR2 FQGNSA. The chain's CDR3 is CASSSGRDTQYF. The CDR3 coding sequence is TGTGCCAGCAGCTCGGGGAGGGATACGCAGTATTTT.

This chain connects TRBV7-8 to TRBJ1-4, with 7 nucleotides matching TRBD1. J lost 4 bases, V lost 4 bases, and 3 bases had no gene match. The CDR3 covers 14 residues. From germline, CDR1 is SGHVS and CDR2 FQNEAQ. CDR3 nucleotides: TGTGCCAGCAGCTCCGGACAGGTTAATGAAAAACTGTTTTTT. This translates into CASSSGQVNEKLFF.

The V gene is TRBV7-9, the J gene TRBJ1-2; 11 bases line up with TRBD1. Losses at the gene ends were 5 bases for V and 6 bases for J; bases not matched to a gene: 11. Per germline, CDR1 SEHNR and CDR2 FQNEAQ (reference sequence). The CDR3 runs to 16 residues. The CDR3 reads CASSPRTGGESDGYTF. CDR3 coding DNA: TGTGCCAGCAGCCCTAGGACAGGGGGCGAGTCAGATGGCTACACCTTC.

This clone showed up just once. This chain links TRBV18 with TRBJ2-1; no reliable D call. The germline V and J ends were trimmed by 5 bases and 10 bases, with 21 bases remaining between them. The CDR3 extends over 15 amino acids. Germline CDR1 reads KGHSH; CDR2 reads LQKENI. The CDR3 sequence: CASSFDLGRIGEQFF. The CDR3 coding sequence is TGTGCCAGCTCATTTGACCTAGGAAGGATCGGAGAGCAGTTCTTC.

The chain has TRBV5-1 and TRBJ2-1; D gene ambiguous. V lost 1 base and J lost 2, with 10 bases in between. Germline CDR1 reads SGHRS; CDR2 reads YFSETQ. This CDR3 comprises 15 residues. CDR3 residues: CASSLLAAPYNEQFF. Written as DNA, the CDR3 is TGCGCCAGCAGCTTGTTGGCCGCCCCCTACAATGAGCAGTTCTTC.

V gene TRBV6-5 combines with J gene TRBJ1-1; 7 bases map to TRBD1. Trimming took 2 bases from V and 11 from J; bases not matched to a gene: 8. CDR3 length: 13 residues. Germline V lookup: CDR1 MNHEY, CDR2 SVGAGI. CDR3 sequence reads: CASSYPGTADAFF. The CDR3 region has the DNA TGTGCCAGCAGTTACCCTGGGACAGCCGATGCTTTCTTT.

V gene TRBV30 combines with J gene TRBJ1-1, with D perhaps matching TRBD1 (5 bases). Deletions cut 1 base from V and 1 base from J, with 10 bases between. Germline CDR1 reads GTSNPN; CDR2 reads SVGIG (reference sequence). The CDR3 length is 14 residues. CDR3 sequence reads: CAWSASGGNTEAFF. Here the CDR3 DNA reads TGTGCCTGGAGTGCTTCGGGGGGGAACACTGAAGCTTTCTTT.

The gene calls are TRBV27 and TRBJ1-2; D may be TRBD1 (5 bases). CDR1 and CDR2 (germline): MNHEY, SMNVEV (reference sequence). The CDR3 runs to 15 residues. Trimming removed 6 bases from V and 2 bases from J, with 16 bases in between. CDR3 amino acids: CASRPSGGKNYGYTF. DNA for the CDR3: TGTGCCAGCAGACCCTCCGGGGGTAAAAACTATGGCTACACCTTC.

A word on this clone: Different DNA sequences within this sample yield the same CDR3. This rearrangement joins TRBV7-2 to TRBJ2-3; D is unresolved. V lost 3 bases and J 1 base, leaving 5 bases between the germline ends. Germline lookup yields CDR1 SGHTA and CDR2 FQGNSA. This CDR3 has 13 amino acids. CDR3: CASSFSRTDTQYF. The CDR3 DNA sequence: TGTGCCAGCAGCTTTTCCCGCACAGATACGCAGTATTTT.

This chain connects TRBV5-1 to TRBJ1-2, with 9 bases fitting TRBD1. Per germline, CDR1 SGHRS and CDR2 YFSETQ. There are 14 residues in the CDR3. The junction had 4 bases not matched to a gene; V was cut back by 3 bases and J by 4 bases. The chain's CDR3 is CASSWDRATYGYTF. The DNA for the CDR3 is TGCGCCAGCAGCTGGGACAGGGCGACCTATGGCTACACCTTC.

The CDR3 nucleotides read TGTGCCAGCAGTTATTTAGACAGGGGTTCAGGCGAAAAACTGTTTTTT. It encodes CASSYLDRGSGEKLFF. This chain joins TRBV6-6 and TRBJ1-4; TRBD1 matches 8 bases. Germline-derived CDR1 and CDR2 are MNHNY and SVGAGI (reference sequence). With 3 bases clipped from V and 8 bases from J, the junction kept 11 bases outside the gene matches. This CDR3 comprises 16 residues.

This sequence joins TRBV5-1 and TRBJ2-2; TRBD1 agrees at 9 bases. V lost 4 bases to trimming and J lost 2 bases; unmatched junction nucleotides: 6. There are 16 residues in the CDR3. Germline CDR1 is SGHRS and CDR2 is YFSETQ. CDR3: CASSHPGQGNTGELFF. The CDR3 DNA reads as TGCGCCAGCAGCCATCCGGGACAGGGAAACACCGGGGAGCTGTTTTTT. Complete variable domain (other parts from reference TRBV5-1 and TRBJ2-2): KAGVTQTPRYLIKTRGQQVTLSCSPISGHRSVSWYQQTPGQGLQFLFEYFSETQRNKGNFPGRFSGRQFSNSRSEMNVSTLELGDSALYLCASSHPGQGNTGELFFGEGSRLTVL.

This clone was detected only a few times. V is TRBV7-2 and J is TRBJ1-5; the D is unclear. The V gene's germline CDR1 is SGHTA and CDR2 FQGNSA. CDR3 length equals 16 residues. Trimming cost V 1 base and J 1 base, with 11 bases left between them. This CDR3 is CASSLGVLESNQPQHF. The CDR3 DNA sequence: TGTGCCAGCAGCTTAGGGGTCCTCGAGAGCAATCAGCCCCAGCATTTT.

V usage is TRBV11-2 and J usage is TRBJ1-1; possibly TRBD1 for D (5 bases). There are 16 residues in the CDR3. Deletions cut 3 bases from V and 0 bases from J, with 14 bases between. Germline loops: CDR1 SGHAT, CDR2 FQNNGV. CDR3 region: CASSLGLGPMNTEAFF. The CDR3 DNA reads TGTGCCAGCAGCTTGGGATTGGGACCGATGAACACTGAAGCTTTCTTT.

This rearrangement joins TRBV10-2 to TRBJ1-5; tentatively, D is TRBD1 (5 bases). The germline V gene encodes CDR1 WSHSY and CDR2 SAAADI. Trimming shortened V by 0 bases and J by 16 bases, and 16 bases separated the two germline ends. This CDR3 comprises 13 residues. CDR3: CASSESKGGGRHF. CDR3 DNA sequence: TGCGCCAGCAGTGAGTCTAAAGGCGGGGGTAGACATTTT.

This clone was picked up one time. The rearrangement links TRBV19 to TRBJ1-2; D is perhaps TRBD1 (5 bases). This CDR3 comprises 14 residues. Germline CDR1 and CDR2: LNHDA and SQIVND (reference sequence). Trimming stripped 7 bases from V and 2 bases from J, with 14 bases between. This CDR3 is CASTSVGGNYGYTF. DNA of the CDR3: TGTGCCAGTACCTCCGTTGGGGGGAACTATGGCTACACCTTC. Filled out from reference TRBV19 and TRBJ1-2, the complete variable domain reads DGGITQSPKYLFRKEGQNVTLSCEQNLNHDAMYWYRQDPGQGLRLIYYSQIVNDFQKGDIAEGYSVSREKKESFPLTVTSAQKNPTAFYLCASTSVGGNYGYTFGSGTRLTVV.